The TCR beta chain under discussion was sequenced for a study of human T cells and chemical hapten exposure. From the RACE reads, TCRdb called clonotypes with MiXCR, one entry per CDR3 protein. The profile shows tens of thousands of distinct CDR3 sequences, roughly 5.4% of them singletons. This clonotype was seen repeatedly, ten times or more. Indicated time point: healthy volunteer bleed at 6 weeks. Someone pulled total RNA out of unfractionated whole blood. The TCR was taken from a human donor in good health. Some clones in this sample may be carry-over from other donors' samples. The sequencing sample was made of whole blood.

CDR3 DNA: TGCAGCGTTGTGACAGGGTTTCCCGGGGAGCTGTTTTTT. This sequence encodes CSVVTGFPGELFF. The chain links TRBV29-1 to TRBJ2-2; TRBD1 agrees at 7 bases. Germline CDR1 SQVTM, CDR2 ANQGSEA. V trimming: 4 bases; J trimming: 6 bases; junction bases outside the gene matches: 5. This CDR3 comprises 13 residues.